This T cell receptor beta chain came from a study of blood T cell repertoires in COVID-19. Overall study: The cDNA or gDNA used as material had been derived from T cells, B-cell-depleted T cells, or PBMCs.

This clone was observed a few times. As processed by the authors: Nucleated cell counts were estimated from reference gene primer amplification. Here immunoSEQ multiplex PCR was the method, and the copy in TCRdb shows in-frame clones only, minus some. V and J calls and clone size follow that table, whereas D and trimming were derived from the DNA. The sample has 130,000 to 150,000 clones; 80% to 90% are singletons. This CDR3 is 13 amino acids long. The V gene lost 4 bases and the J gene lost 7 bases, with 15 bases spanning the gap. Germline CDR1 and CDR2: SGHNT and YYREEE (reference sequence). Membership in each cohort depended on participant-reported clinical history.

This clonotype was obtained from a man aged 55 to 70 who had recovered from COVID-19. The V gene is TRBV5-4, the J gene TRBJ2-7, with a possible D match to TRBD2 (6 bases). Specimen: PBMCs or T cells enriched from blood (not recorded which). The CDR3 nucleotides are TGTGCCAGCAGCCGGAGGGACTCGCAAGAGCAGTACTTC. Translation gives CASSRRDSQEQYF.